These 7 T cell receptor beta chains were all obtained from the same sample, sequenced in a study of blood T cell repertoires in COVID-19. Sequencing was performed with immunoSEQ multiplex PCR; in TCRdb, only in-frame clones are kept and a portion is missing. This sample has 90,000 or so clones, with around 90% found just once. Sequencing input: peripheral blood. These receptors were collected from a man aged 18 to 30 with COVID-19, enrolled during active disease.

This sequence joins TRBV6-2 or TRBV6-3 and TRBJ2-7, with 14 positions matching TRBD2. There are 19 residues in the CDR3. J was trimmed by 2 bases and V by 6 bases; bases with no gene match: 15. Germline loops: CDR1 MNHEY, CDR2 SVGEGT. The CDR3 region is CASSSPGTSGSMGTYEQYF. CDR3 sequence (DNA): TGTGCCAGCAGCTCCCCCGGGACTAGCGGGAGTATGGGAACCTACGAGCAGTACTTC.

J is TRBJ1-1 and V is TRBV28; the D is unclear. Trimming removed 4 bases at V and 1 base at J, with 4 bases between. Germline V gives CDR1 MDHEN, CDR2 SYDVKM. The CDR3 covers 12 residues. The CDR3 is CASSYGNTEAFF. The DNA for the CDR3 is TGTGCCAGCAGTTACGGGAACACTGAAGCTTTCTTT.

V usage is TRBV5-1 and J usage is TRBJ2-7; 7 bases are shared with TRBD1. V was clipped by 4 bases and J by 5 bases; unmatched bases: 9. This CDR3 is 14 amino acids long. Germline assignment: CDR1 SGHRS and CDR2 YFSETQ. The CDR3 nucleotides are TGCGCCAGCAGCCCCCTGACAGGGAAGGACGAGCAGTACTTC. Amino acids: CASSPLTGKDEQYF.

This rearrangement joins TRBV24-1 to TRBJ2-3; D is unclear. V lost 3 bases and J 1 base, leaving 7 bases between the germline ends. The CDR3 contains 14 residues. CDR1 and CDR2 from the germline V gene are KGHDR and SFDVKD. The CDR3 spells CATSDTRGTDTQYF. CDR3 DNA: TGTGCCACCAGTGATACCCGGGGCACAGATACGCAGTATTTT.

The chain has TRBV28 and TRBJ2-7, with TRBD1 matching 8 bases. The trim removed 6 bases at V and 2 bases at J, leaving 6 bases unmatched. In germline, CDR1 is MDHEN, CDR2 SYDVKM. The CDR3 runs to 14 residues. CDR3 in amino acids: CASRGTGATYEQYF. As DNA, the CDR3 is TGTGCCAGCAGGGGGACAGGAGCCACCTACGAGCAGTACTTC.

The genes are TRBV10-1 and TRBJ2-7; 13 nucleotides agree with TRBD2. There are 17 residues in the CDR3. Germline CDR1 is WNHNN and CDR2 is SYGVQD (reference sequence). V lost 2 bases, J lost 1 base, and 5 bases stayed unmatched. The CDR3: CASSEQGLAGHSYEQYF. CDR3 nucleotides: TGCGCCAGCAGTGAGCAGGGACTAGCGGGACATTCCTACGAGCAGTACTTC.

The CDR3 bases are TGTGCCAGCAGTTCCCCGCCTGACAGGGAGGAGTCTGAAGCTTTCTTT. Translating it yields CASSSPPDREESEAFF. The chain uses TRBV6-6 and TRBJ1-1, with 7 positions matching TRBD1. Germline values: CDR1 MNHNY, CDR2 SVGAGI (reference sequence). The V gene end was trimmed by 4 bases and the J gene end by 6 bases; junction bases not matched to a gene: 14. The CDR3 loop spans 16 amino acids.